This TCR beta chain was obtained from a study of response to subunit inactivated influenza vaccine. Study-wide findings and caveats: New T cells are recruited in small numbers by each seasonal influenza vaccination, according to the authors' suggestion.

This clonotype was seen a few times. The antigen is not known. MiXCR, run by TCRdb on the RT-PCR reads, gives a single entry per CDR3 protein. The table lists approximately 500,000 distinct CDR3 sequences, about 15% of them singletons, with around 10% in the top ten. Germline lookup yields CDR1 DFQATT and CDR2 SNEGSKA (reference sequence). The ends were cut back, 1 base at V and 5 bases at J, with 14 bases in the middle. CDR3 length equals 14 residues. The chain recombines TRBV20-1 with TRBJ1-1; D is uncertain. Source: PBMCs from blood, taken roughly 12 days after vaccination. This TCR was recovered from a man aged 45-65 years who received an inactivated influenza vaccine. CDR3 DNA sequence: TGCAGTGCTAGAGTGGGCCCAGGAAAAACTGAAGCTTTCTTT. Translation: CSARVGPGKTEAFF.